This T cell receptor beta chain appears in the sequencing data of a study of early T cells in non-severe SARS-CoV-2 infection. Study overall: Sequencing input comprised bulk RNA from unsorted whole blood; chain pairing was not available. Whole-study findings and limits: Anti-spike CD8 responses were favored by VDJdb matching, which missed private and CD4 specificities.

The length of the CDR3 is 15 residues. Trimming took 5 bases from V and 2 from J; bases not matched to a gene: 9. Germline CDR1 DFQATT, CDR2 SNEGSKA (reference sequence). Researchers attached unique molecular identifiers to individual cDNA molecules. TCRdb re-derived calls from the 5' RACE reads in MiXCR, one entry per CDR3 protein. Here the sample spans 55,000 to 65,000 distinct CDR3 sequences, about 11% being singletons. This clonotype was seen at least ten times. Its antigen is still unknown. The rearrangement uses TRBV20-1 and TRBJ2-5; 9 bases line up with TRBD1. The specimen was whole blood. This clonotype originated in an adult who was a healthcare worker with PCR-confirmed SARS-CoV-2 infection or an uninfected control (not recorded which). The CDR3 reads CSAGGQGRRQETQYF. CDR3 bases: TGCAGTGCTGGGGGACAGGGAAGGAGACAAGAGACCCAGTACTTC.